These T cell receptor beta chains were read from a single sample in a study of technical replicates of blood from a handful of donors. Generated by immunoSEQ multiplex PCR, the TCRdb table keeps only in-frame clones and is missing some. The data show approximately 51,000 clones, around 93% seen once. Material: PBMCs. Receptor source: a human donor in good health. Some clones in this sample may be carry-over from other donors' samples. Both conserved end residues are part of each CDR3. The D gene is left open where the match is weak. Where a row states a size, it is once, few, many or the class of an expanded clone; other rows omit it.

size: -
D: TRBD2
J: TRBJ2-7
V: TRBV7-9
DNA: TGTGCCAGCAGCTCAGCTAGCGGTCGCTCCTACGAGCAGTACTTC
CDR3: CASSSASGRSYEQYF

size: -
D: TRBD2
J: TRBJ2-5
V: TRBV27
DNA: TGTGCCAGCAGTTATCGGGGACTAGTATGGGAGACCCAGTACTTC
CDR3: CASSYRGLVWETQYF

size: -
D: -
J: TRBJ1-4
V: TRBV9
DNA: TGTGCCAGCAGCGTTCTAGCAACTAATGAAAAACTGTTTTTT
CDR3: CASSVLATNEKLFF

size: -
D: -
J: TRBJ2-3
V: TRBV19
DNA: TGTGCCAGTAGTATCGGCGGGAGCACAGATACGCAGTATTTT
CDR3: CASSIGGSTDTQYF

size: -
D: -
J: TRBJ2-7
V: TRBV19
DNA: TGTGCCAGTAGTATAGTGGGCAGCTCCTACGAGCAGTACTTC
CDR3: CASSIVGSSYEQYF

size: -
D: -
J: TRBJ2-3
V: TRBV6-6
DNA: TGTGCCAGCAGTCACTCACCAGCGGCTAGCACAGATACGCAGTATTTT
CDR3: CASSHSPAASTDTQYF

size: -
D: -
J: TRBJ2-1
V: TRBV9
DNA: TGTGCCAGCAGCCCATCAGGGGACGGAGACTACAATGAGCAGTTCTTC
CDR3: CASSPSGDGDYNEQFF

size: -
D: -
J: TRBJ1-1
V: TRBV4-3
DNA: TGCGCCAGCAGCCAAGGTTCCAGGGGCGGAACTGAAGCTTTCTTT
CDR3: CASSQGSRGGTEAFF

size: -
D: TRBD2
J: TRBJ2-3
V: TRBV15
DNA: TGTGCCACCAGCAGAGGCGATAGCGGGGGAACAGATACGCAGTATTTT
CDR3: CATSRGDSGGTDTQYF

size: -
D: TRBD1
J: TRBJ1-2
V: TRBV10-3
DNA: TGTGCCATCAGAGACAGGGCCCCATCGGGAGGCTACACCTTC
CDR3: CAIRDRAPSGGYTF

size: -
D: TRBD1
J: TRBJ2-5
V: TRBV6-5
DNA: TGTGCCAGCAGTTATGGGACCGGGACAGGTTTCGAGACCCAGTACTTC
CDR3: CASSYGTGTGFETQYF

size: -
D: -
J: TRBJ2-3
V: TRBV4-3
DNA: TGCGCCAGCAGCCAAGATCCGAGGGATCCAGATACGCAGTATTTT
CDR3: CASSQDPRDPDTQYF

size: -
D: TRBD2
J: TRBJ2-5
V: TRBV7-3
DNA: TGTGCCAGCAGCCCAGTAGCGGGGGAAGAGACCCAGTACTTC
CDR3: CASSPVAGEETQYF

size: -
D: -
J: TRBJ1-5
V: TRBV15
DNA: TGTGCCACCAGCGCAGATAGCAATCAGCCCCAGCATTTT
CDR3: CATSADSNQPQHF

size: -
D: TRBD1
J: TRBJ1-4
V: TRBV5-1
DNA: TGCGCCAGCAGTTCCGACAGGGGATTTGAAAAACTGTTTTTT
CDR3: CASSSDRGFEKLFF

size: -
D: -
J: TRBJ1-1
V: TRBV21-1
DNA: TGTGCCAGCAGCATCAGGACAGGCAGAATGAACACTGAAGCTTTCTTT
CDR3: CASSIRTGRMNTEAFF

size: -
D: TRBD1
J: TRBJ2-2
V: TRBV7-3
DNA: TGTGCCAGCGGATCTGGACAGGGCACCGGGGAGCTGTTTTTT
CDR3: CASGSGQGTGELFF

size: -
D: TRBD1
J: TRBJ1-5
V: TRBV19
DNA: TGTGCCAGTAGACAGGGGGGTGGGCCCCAGCATTTT
CDR3: CASRQGGGPQHF

size: -
D: -
J: TRBJ2-5
V: TRBV2
DNA: TGTGCCAGCAGTGAAGGGGTGGGGGGAGAGACCCAGTACTTC
CDR3: CASSEGVGGETQYF

size: -
D: -
J: TRBJ2-7
V: TRBV27
DNA: TGTGCCAGCAGTTTGAGGCACTCCTACGAGCAGTACTTC
CDR3: CASSLRHSYEQYF

size: once
D: TRBD1
J: TRBJ2-2
V: TRBV6-1
DNA: TGTGCCAGCAGGACCGCAGGGGGCCACACCGGGGAGCTGTTTTTT
CDR3: CASRTAGGHTGELFF

size: -
D: TRBD1
J: TRBJ2-7
V: TRBV7-9
DNA: TGTGCCAGCAGCCGCCCGGGACAGGGTTCATACGAGCAGTACTTC
CDR3: CASSRPGQGSYEQYF

size: -
D: TRBD1
J: TRBJ2-2
V: TRBV7-9
DNA: TGTGCCAGCACCTCCGGGACAGGGAACACCGGGGAGCTGTTTTTT
CDR3: CASTSGTGNTGELFF

size: -
D: -
J: TRBJ1-1
V: TRBV4-3
DNA: TGCGCCAGCAGCCAAAATATCGGAGGTAGCACTGAAGCTTTCTTT
CDR3: CASSQNIGGSTEAFF

size: -
D: -
J: TRBJ2-7
V: TRBV7-9
DNA: TGTGCCAGCAGCTTAGTGGCGGGTGGCTACGAGCAGTACTTC
CDR3: CASSLVAGGYEQYF